Included here is one T cell receptor beta chain sequence, with context. As yet, its antigen is unknown. Distinct nucleotide sequences in the sample also encode this CDR3. Sequencing used immunoSEQ multiplex PCR; TCRdb keeps in-frame clones, though not all of them. The sample carries about 140,000 clones, roughly 87% recorded once. This sample is drawn from a study of T cell responses to AZD1222 COVID-19 vaccine. The study, taken as a whole, reports: At 160-218 and 743-854, vaccine-associated CD4 TCRs were dominant, and they spanned spike. Spike-specific TCR breadth and depth went up after people got two AZD1222 doses. The donor group comprised mostly white British people and more females; the analysis possibly underestimated clonal diversity. Close to half of all spike-specific TCRs reportedly target regions of the variants that are unmutated.

Sample: peripheral blood, taken 28 days after the second AZD1222 dose. The source of this sequence is an adult who received the AZD1222 COVID-19 vaccine.

The CDR3, as DNA: TGTGCCAGCTCACCGGGGTACCAAGAGACCCAGTACTTC. This translates into CASSPGYQETQYF. The chain carries TRBV18 and TRBJ2-5; D unresolved. The length of the CDR3 is 13 residues. Germline values: CDR1 KGHSH, CDR2 LQKENI. The germline V and J ends were trimmed by 3 bases and 0 bases, with 5 bases remaining between them.